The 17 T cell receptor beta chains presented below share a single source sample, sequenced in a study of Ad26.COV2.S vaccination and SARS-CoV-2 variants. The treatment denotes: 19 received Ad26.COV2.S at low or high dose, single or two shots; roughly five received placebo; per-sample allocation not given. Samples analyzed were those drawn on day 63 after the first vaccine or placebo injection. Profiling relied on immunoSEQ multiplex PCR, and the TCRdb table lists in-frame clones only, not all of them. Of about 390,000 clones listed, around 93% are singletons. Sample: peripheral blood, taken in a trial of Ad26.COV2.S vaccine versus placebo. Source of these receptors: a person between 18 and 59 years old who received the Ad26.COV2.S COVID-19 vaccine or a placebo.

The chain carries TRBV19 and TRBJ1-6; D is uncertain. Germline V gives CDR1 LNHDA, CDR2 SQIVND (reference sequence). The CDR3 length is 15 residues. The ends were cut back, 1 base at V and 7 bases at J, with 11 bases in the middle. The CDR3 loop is CASSIAGLKNSPLHF. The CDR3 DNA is TGTGCCAGTAGTATAGCTGGACTTAAGAATTCACCCCTCCACTTT.

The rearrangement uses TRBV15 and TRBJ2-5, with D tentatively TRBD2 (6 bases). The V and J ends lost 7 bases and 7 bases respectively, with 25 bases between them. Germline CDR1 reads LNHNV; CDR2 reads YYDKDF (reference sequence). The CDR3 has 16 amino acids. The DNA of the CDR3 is TGTGCCACCAAGGGGAGGACCACAGGCTTTTATGGGACCCAGTACTTC. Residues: CATKGRTTGFYGTQYF.

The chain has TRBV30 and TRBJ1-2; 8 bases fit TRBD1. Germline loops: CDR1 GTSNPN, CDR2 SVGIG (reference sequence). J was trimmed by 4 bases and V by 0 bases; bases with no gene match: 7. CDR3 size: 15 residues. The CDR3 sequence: CAWSVVSGQAYGYTF. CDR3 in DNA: TGTGCCTGGAGTGTAGTTTCGGGACAGGCCTATGGCTACACCTTC.

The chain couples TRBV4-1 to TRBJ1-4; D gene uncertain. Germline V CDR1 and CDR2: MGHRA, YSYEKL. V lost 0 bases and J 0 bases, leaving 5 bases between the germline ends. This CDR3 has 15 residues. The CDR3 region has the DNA TGCGCCAGCAGCCAAGAGGTAACAACTAATGAAAAACTGTTTTTT. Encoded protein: CASSQEVTTNEKLFF.

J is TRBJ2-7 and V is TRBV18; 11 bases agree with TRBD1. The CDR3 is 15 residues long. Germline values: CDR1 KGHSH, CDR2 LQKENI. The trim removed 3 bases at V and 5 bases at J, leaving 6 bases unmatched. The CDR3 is CASSPLGQGVHEQYF. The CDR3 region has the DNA TGTGCCAGCTCACCTTTGGGACAGGGGGTCCACGAGCAGTACTTC. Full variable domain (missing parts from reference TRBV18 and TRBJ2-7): NAGVMQNPRHLVRRRGQEARLRCSPMKGHSHVYWYRQLPEEGLKFMVYLQKENIIDESGMPKERFSAEFPKEGPSILRIQQVVRGDSAAYFCASSPLGQGVHEQYFGPGTRLTVT.

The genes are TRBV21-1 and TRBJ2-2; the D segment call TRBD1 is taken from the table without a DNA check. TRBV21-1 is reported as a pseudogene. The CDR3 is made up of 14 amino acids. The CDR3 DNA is TGTGCCAGCAGCAAAACCCAGGGGGCTGAGGAGCTGTTTTTT. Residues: CASSKTQGAEELFF.

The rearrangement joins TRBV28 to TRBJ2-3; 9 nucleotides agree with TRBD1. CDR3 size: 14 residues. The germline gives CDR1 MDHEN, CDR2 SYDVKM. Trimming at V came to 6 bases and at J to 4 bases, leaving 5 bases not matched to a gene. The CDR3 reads CASSRTGVADTQYF. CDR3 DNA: TGTGCCAGCAGCAGGACAGGGGTTGCAGATACGCAGTATTTT.

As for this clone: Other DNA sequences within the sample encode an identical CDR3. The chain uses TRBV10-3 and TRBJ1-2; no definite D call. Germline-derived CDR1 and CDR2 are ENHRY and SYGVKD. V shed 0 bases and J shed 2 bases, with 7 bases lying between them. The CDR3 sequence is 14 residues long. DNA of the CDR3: TGTGCCATCAGTGAGTCGCGCGGAAACTATGGCTACACCTTC. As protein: CAISESRGNYGYTF.

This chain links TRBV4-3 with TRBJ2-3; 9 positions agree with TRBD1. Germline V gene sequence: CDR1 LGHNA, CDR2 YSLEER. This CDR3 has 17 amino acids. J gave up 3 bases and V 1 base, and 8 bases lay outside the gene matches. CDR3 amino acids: CASSQGSNRGRTDTQYF. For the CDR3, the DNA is TGCGCCAGCAGCCAAGGAAGCAACAGGGGGCGAACAGATACGCAGTATTTT.

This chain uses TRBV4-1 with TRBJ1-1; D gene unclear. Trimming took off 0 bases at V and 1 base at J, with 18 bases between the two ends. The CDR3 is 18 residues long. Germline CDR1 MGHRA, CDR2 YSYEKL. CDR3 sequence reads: CASSQDLRGAGPNTEAFF. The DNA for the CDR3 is TGCGCCAGCAGCCAAGATTTGCGGGGTGCTGGGCCGAACACTGAAGCTTTCTTT.

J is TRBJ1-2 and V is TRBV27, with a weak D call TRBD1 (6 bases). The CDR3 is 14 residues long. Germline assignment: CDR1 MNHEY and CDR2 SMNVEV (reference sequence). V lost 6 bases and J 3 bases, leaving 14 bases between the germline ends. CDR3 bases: TGTGCCAGCAGACTGAACAGGGATGACTATGGCTACACCTTC. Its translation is CASRLNRDDYGYTF.

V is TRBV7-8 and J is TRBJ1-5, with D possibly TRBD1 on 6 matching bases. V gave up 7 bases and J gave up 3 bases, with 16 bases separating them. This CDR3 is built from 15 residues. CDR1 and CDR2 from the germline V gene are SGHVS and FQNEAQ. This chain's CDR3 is CASTREGGYNQPQHF. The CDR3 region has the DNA TGTGCCAGCACCCGAGAGGGGGGATACAATCAGCCCCAGCATTTT.

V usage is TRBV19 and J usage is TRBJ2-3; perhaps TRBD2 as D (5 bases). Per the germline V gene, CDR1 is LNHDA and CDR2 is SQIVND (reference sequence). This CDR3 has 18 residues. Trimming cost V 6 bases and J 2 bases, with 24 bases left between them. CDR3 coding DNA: TGTGCCAGTAGCCCTACCGGGGTTTATTCGCCGAACACAGATACGCAGTATTTT. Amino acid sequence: CASSPTGVYSPNTDTQYF.

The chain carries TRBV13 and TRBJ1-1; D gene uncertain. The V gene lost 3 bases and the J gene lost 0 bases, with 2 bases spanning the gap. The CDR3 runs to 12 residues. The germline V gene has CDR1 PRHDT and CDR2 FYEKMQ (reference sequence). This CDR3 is CASSFLNTEAFF. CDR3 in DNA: TGTGCCAGCAGCTTCCTGAACACTGAAGCTTTCTTT.

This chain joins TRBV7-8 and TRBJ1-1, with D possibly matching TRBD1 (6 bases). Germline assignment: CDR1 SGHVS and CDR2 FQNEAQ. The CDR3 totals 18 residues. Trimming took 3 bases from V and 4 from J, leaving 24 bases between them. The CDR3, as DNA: TGTGCCAGCAGCTTCCTAGCTGTCGGGACAAGCGACGGCACTGAAGCTTTCTTT. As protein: CASSFLAVGTSDGTEAFF.

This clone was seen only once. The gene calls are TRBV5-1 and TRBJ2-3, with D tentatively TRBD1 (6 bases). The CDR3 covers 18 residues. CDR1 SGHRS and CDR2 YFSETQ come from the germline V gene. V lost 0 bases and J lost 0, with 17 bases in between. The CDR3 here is CASSLARGSSSSTDTQYF. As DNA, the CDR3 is TGCGCCAGCAGCTTGGCCAGGGGCTCCAGCTCTAGCACAGATACGCAGTATTTT.

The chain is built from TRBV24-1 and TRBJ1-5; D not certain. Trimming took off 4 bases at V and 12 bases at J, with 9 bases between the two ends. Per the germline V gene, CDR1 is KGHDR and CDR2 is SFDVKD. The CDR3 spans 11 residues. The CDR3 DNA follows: TGTGCCACCAGTGACTTACAGATCCAGCATTTT. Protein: CATSDLQIQHF.